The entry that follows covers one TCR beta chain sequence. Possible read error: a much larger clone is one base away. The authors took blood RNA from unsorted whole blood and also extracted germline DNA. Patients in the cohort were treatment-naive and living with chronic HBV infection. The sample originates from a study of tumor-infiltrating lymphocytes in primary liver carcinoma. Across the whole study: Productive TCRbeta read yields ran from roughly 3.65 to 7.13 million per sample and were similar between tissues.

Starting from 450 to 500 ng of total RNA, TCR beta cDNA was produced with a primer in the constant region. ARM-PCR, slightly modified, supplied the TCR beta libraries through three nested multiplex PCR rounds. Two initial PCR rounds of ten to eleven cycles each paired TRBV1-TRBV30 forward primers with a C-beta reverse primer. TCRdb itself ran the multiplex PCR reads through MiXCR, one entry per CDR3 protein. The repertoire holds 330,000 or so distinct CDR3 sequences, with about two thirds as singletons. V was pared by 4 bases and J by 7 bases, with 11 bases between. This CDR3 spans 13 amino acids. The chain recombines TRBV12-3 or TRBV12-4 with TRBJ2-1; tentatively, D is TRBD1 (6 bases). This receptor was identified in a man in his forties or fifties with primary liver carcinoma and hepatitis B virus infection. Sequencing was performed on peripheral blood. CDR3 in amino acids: CASSSAQGNEQFF. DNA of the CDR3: TGTGCCAGCAGTTCCGCCCAGGGGAATGAGCAGTTCTTC.